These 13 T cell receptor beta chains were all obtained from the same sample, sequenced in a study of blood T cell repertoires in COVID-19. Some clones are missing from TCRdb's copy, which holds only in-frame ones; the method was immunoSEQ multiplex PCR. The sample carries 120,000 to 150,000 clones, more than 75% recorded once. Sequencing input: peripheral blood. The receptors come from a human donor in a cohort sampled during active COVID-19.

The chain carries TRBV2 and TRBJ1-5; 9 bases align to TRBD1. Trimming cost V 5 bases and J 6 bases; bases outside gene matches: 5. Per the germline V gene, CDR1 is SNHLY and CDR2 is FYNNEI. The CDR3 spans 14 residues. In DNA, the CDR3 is TGTGCCAGCAGTCTGACAGGGGGTAGTCAGCCCCAGCATTTT. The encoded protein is CASSLTGGSQPQHF.

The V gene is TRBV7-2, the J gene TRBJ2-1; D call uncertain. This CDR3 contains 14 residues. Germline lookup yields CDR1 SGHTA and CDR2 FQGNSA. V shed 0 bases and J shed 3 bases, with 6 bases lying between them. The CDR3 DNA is TGTGCCAGCAGCTTAGCGCGGAGCTACAATGAGCAGTTCTTC. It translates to CASSLARSYNEQFF.

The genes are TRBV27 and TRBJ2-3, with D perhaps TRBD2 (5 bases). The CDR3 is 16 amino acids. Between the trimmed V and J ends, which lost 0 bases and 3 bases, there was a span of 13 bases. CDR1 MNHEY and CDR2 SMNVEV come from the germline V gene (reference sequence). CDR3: CASSLSLGVSTDTQYF. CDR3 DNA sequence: TGTGCCAGCAGTTTATCGCTCGGGGTTAGTACAGATACGCAGTATTTT.

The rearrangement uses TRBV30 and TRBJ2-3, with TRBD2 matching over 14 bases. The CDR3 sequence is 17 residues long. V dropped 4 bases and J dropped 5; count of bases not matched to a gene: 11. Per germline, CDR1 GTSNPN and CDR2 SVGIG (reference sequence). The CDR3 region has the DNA TGTGCCTGGACCCTACGGGGGACTAGCGGGGGTAGAGATACGCAGTATTTT. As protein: CAWTLRGTSGGRDTQYF. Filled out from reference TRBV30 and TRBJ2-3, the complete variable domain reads SQTIHQWPATLVQPVGSPLSLECTVEGTSNPNLYWYRQAAGRGLQLLFYSVGIGQISSEVPQNLSASRPQDRQFILSSKKLLLSDSGFYLCAWTLRGTSGGRDTQYFGPGTRLTVL.

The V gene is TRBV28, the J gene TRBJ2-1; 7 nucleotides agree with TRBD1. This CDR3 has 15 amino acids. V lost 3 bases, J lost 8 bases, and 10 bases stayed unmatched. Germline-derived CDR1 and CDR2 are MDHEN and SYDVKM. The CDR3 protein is CASSFFGQGVDEQFF. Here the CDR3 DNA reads TGTGCCAGCAGTTTTTTTGGGCAGGGGGTGGATGAGCAGTTCTTC.

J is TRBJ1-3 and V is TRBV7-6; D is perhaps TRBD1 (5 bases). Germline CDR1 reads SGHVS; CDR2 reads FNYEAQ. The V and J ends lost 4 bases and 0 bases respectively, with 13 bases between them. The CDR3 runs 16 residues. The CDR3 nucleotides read TGTGCCAGCAGCTCACAGACAGAGCCCTCTGGAAACACCATATATTTT. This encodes CASSSQTEPSGNTIYF.

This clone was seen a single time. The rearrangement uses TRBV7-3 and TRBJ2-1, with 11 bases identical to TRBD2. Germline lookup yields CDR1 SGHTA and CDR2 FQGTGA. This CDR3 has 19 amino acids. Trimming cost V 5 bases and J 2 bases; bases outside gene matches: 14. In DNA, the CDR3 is TGTGCCAGCAGCCCTTCTATGGGACTAGCGGACATCCCCTACAATGAGCAGTTCTTC. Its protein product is CASSPSMGLADIPYNEQFF.

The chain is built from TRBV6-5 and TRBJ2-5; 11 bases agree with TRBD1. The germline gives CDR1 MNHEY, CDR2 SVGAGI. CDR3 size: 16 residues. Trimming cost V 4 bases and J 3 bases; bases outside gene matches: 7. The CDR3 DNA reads TGTGCCAGCAGTTTCCTAGGACAGGGGGCTAAAGAGACCCAGTACTTC. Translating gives CASSFLGQGAKETQYF.

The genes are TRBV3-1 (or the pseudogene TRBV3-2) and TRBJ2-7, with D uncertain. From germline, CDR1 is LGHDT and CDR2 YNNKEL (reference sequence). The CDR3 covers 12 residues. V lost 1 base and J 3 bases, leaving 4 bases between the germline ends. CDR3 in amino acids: CASSQVVYEQYF. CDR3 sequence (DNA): TGTGCCAGCAGCCAAGTCGTCTACGAGCAGTACTTC.

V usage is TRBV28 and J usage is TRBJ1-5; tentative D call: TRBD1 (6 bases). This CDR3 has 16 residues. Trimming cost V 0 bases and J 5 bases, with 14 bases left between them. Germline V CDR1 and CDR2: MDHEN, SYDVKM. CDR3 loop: CASSLWREQGHQPQHF. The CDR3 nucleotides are TGTGCCAGCAGTTTATGGAGGGAACAGGGACATCAGCCCCAGCATTTT.

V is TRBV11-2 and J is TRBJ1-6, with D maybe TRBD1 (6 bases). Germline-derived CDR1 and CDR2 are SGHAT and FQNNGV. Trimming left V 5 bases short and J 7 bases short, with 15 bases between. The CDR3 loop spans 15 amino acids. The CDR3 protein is CASSPRTVRNSPLHF. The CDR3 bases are TGTGCCAGCAGCCCGAGGACAGTTCGGAATTCACCCCTCCACTTT.

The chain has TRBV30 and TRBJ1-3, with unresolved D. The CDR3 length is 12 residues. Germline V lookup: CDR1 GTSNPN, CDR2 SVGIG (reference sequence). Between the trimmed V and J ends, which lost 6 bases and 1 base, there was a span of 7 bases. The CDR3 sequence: CACRLSGNTIYF. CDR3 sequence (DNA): TGTGCCTGCAGGTTGTCTGGAAACACCATATATTTT.

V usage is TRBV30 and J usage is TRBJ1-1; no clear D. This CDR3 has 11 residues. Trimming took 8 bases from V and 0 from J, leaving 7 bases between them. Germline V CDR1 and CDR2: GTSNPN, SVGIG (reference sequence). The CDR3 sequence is CARTMNTEAFF. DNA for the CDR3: TGTGCCCGAACTATGAACACTGAAGCTTTCTTT.